The 24 T cell receptor beta chains below all came from one sample that was sequenced in a study of CD8+ T cells in alopecia areata. Isolated RNA was reverse transcribed into cDNA used as the sequencing template. TCRdb's table, derived via immunoSEQ multiplex PCR, lists solely in-frame clones and lacks some. The repertoire consists of around 190,000 clones, with around 56% occurring once and the leading ten covering approximately 0.7%. The treatment denotes: oral pan-JAK inhibitor, 5-10 mg twice daily. Sequenced material: CD4+ T cells sorted from blood, taken at week 4, from a patient treated with tofacitinib. All receptors come from a human donor with alopecia areata.

V usage is TRBV27 and J usage is TRBJ1-1; weak D call: TRBD1 (5 bases). V was trimmed by 7 bases and J by 12 bases, leaving 12 bases between them. CDR1 MNHEY and CDR2 SMNVEV come from the germline V gene (reference sequence). This CDR3 has 10 residues. The CDR3 coding sequence is TGTGCCAGCATGGCGCAGGGAACTTTCTTT. Translation: CASMAQGTFF.

The chain links TRBV29-1 to TRBJ2-6; TRBD1 agrees at 8 bases. This CDR3 spans 15 amino acids. CDR1 SQVTM and CDR2 ANQGSEA come from the germline V gene. The V gene end was trimmed by 6 bases and the J gene end by 0 bases; junction bases not matched to a gene: 4. Here the CDR3 reads CSVGQGTSGANVLTF. CDR3 nucleotide sequence: TGCAGCGTAGGACAGGGAACCTCTGGGGCCAACGTCCTGACTTTC.

The chain employs TRBV29-1 and TRBJ2-1; D is perhaps TRBD1 (5 bases). V gave up 1 base and J gave up 7 bases, with 14 bases separating them. This CDR3 has 14 amino acids. Per the germline V gene, CDR1 is SQVTM and CDR2 is ANQGSEA. CDR3 nucleotides: TGCAGCGTTGAAGTTCAGGGTCCTAGAAATGAGCAGTTCTTC. Translation gives CSVEVQGPRNEQFF.

The J gene is TRBJ1-3, the V gene TRBV2; no firm D call. V lost 6 bases to trimming and J lost 0 bases, with 9 bases between them. Germline V CDR1 and CDR2: SNHLY, FYNNEI. The CDR3 is 14 amino acids. CDR3 protein: CASRTVSSGNTIYF. As DNA, the CDR3 is TGTGCCAGCAGAACCGTAAGCTCTGGAAACACCATATATTTT.

This clone was observed a single time. The V call is TRBV2, the J call TRBJ2-7; weak D call: TRBD2 (5 bases). V lost 4 bases, J lost 2 bases, and 9 bases lay in between. Per the germline V gene, CDR1 is SNHLY and CDR2 is FYNNEI. The CDR3 is made up of 13 amino acids. The CDR3 spells CASSGWEPYEQYF. The CDR3 nucleotides are TGTGCCAGCAGTGGATGGGAGCCCTACGAGCAGTACTTC. The full variable domain, with the rest looked up from reference TRBV2 and TRBJ2-7, is EPEVTQTPSHQVTQMGQEVILRCVPISNHLYFYWYRQILGQKVEFLVSFYNNEISEKSEIFDDQFSVERPDGSNFTLKIRSTKLEDSAMYFCASSGWEPYEQYFGPGTRLTVT.

The chain uses TRBV7-9 and TRBJ2-2, with no clear D. Between the trimmed V and J ends, which lost 3 bases and 2 bases, there was a span of 4 bases. CDR1 is SEHNR, CDR2 FQNEAQ, per germline (reference sequence). This CDR3 has 13 amino acids. The CDR3 region has the DNA TGTGCCAGCAGCTTGTTCAACACCGGGGAGCTGTTTTTT. Protein: CASSLFNTGELFF.

The rearrangement uses TRBV7-2 and TRBJ2-5; a possible D gene is TRBD2 (5 bases). CDR1 is SGHTA, CDR2 FQGNSA, per germline. V lost 5 bases and J 5 bases, leaving 21 bases between the germline ends. The CDR3 runs 16 residues. CDR3 amino acids: CASSRYPGPERETQYF. The CDR3 nucleotides are TGTGCCAGCAGCCGCTACCCAGGCCCTGAGCGGGAGACCCAGTACTTC.

V is TRBV7-2 and J is TRBJ2-7; D is perhaps TRBD1 (6 bases). This CDR3 spans 13 amino acids. V dropped 2 bases and J dropped 2 bases, with 7 bases sitting between them. Germline V gene lookup returns CDR1 SGHTA and CDR2 FQGNSA. CDR3 coding DNA: TGTGCCAGCAGCTTAAGGACAGCCTACGAGCAGTACTTC. Translating it yields CASSLRTAYEQYF.

The chain has TRBV28 and TRBJ2-7; D is perhaps TRBD1 or TRBD2 (5 bases each). V shed 2 bases and J shed 3 bases, with 5 bases lying between them. Germline V gene data show CDR1 as MDHEN and CDR2 as SYDVKM. The CDR3 runs to 12 residues. DNA of the CDR3: TGTGCCAGCAGTTTAGGGGGCTACGAGCAGTACTTC. It translates to CASSLGGYEQYF. Drawing the rest from reference TRBV28 and TRBJ2-7, the complete variable domain is DVKVTQSSRYLVKRTGEKVFLECVQDMDHENMFWYRQDPGLGLRLIYFSYDVKMKEKGDIPEGYSVSREKKERFSLILESASTNQTSMYLCASSLGGYEQYFGPGTRLTVT.

V is TRBV6-1 and J is TRBJ2-4; 8 nucleotides align to TRBD1. CDR1 and CDR2 (germline): MNHNS, SASEGT. CDR3 length equals 16 residues. J was trimmed by 2 bases and V by 6 bases; bases with no gene match: 9. CDR3 sequence: CASREQGGSSKNIQYF. CDR3 sequence (DNA): TGTGCCAGCAGAGAACAGGGGGGATCATCCAAAAACATTCAGTACTTC.

The chain employs TRBV7-3 and TRBJ1-1; D unresolved. Germline V gene lookup returns CDR1 SGHTA and CDR2 FQGTGA. V lost 2 bases, J lost 5 bases, and 15 bases lay in between. CDR3 length: 15 residues. The CDR3 is CASSLFGVEVTEAFF. DNA for the CDR3: TGTGCCAGCAGCTTATTTGGGGTAGAGGTTACTGAAGCTTTCTTT.

The table lists this clone with a few counts. The rearrangement joins TRBV10-2 to TRBJ2-2; tentative D call: TRBD2 (5 bases). The CDR3 is 15 residues long. Germline CDR1 WSHSY, CDR2 SAAADI. Trimming removed 5 bases at V and 4 bases at J, with 14 bases between. The DNA for the CDR3 is TGCGCCAGCAGTCGGGCTTTAGCGAGCACCGGGGAGCTGTTTTTT. Translated: CASSRALASTGELFF.

J is TRBJ1-5 and V is TRBV25-1; D unclear. The CDR3 contains 11 residues. Germline CDR1 and CDR2: MGHDK and SYGVNS. Trimming removed 4 bases from V and 12 bases from J, with 10 bases in between. DNA of the CDR3: TGTGCCAGCAGTGCCGTAGAGGGCCAGCATTTT. Amino acid sequence: CASSAVEGQHF.

The gene calls are TRBV29-1 and TRBJ1-1; D remains ambiguous. Trimming took 4 bases from V and 7 from J, leaving 13 bases between them. The germline CDR1 and CDR2 sequences are SQVTM and ANQGSEA. CDR3 length: 12 amino acids. The CDR3 DNA is TGCAGCGTTGCGCCCGGGGAGGTTGAAGCTTTCTTT. Encoded protein: CSVAPGEVEAFF.

This CDR3 is CSVESRNGTYEQYF. The CDR3 DNA is TGCAGCGTTGAGTCGCGTAACGGAACCTACGAGCAGTACTTC. The chain combines TRBV29-1 with TRBJ2-7; no clear D. The CDR3 spans 14 residues. V gave up 3 bases and J gave up 2 bases, with 14 bases separating them. CDR1 is SQVTM, CDR2 ANQGSEA, per germline.

The chain has TRBV11-2 and TRBJ2-1, with 9 bases aligning to TRBD2. Germline V gene lookup returns CDR1 SGHAT and CDR2 FQNNGV. The CDR3 is 14 residues long. Germline trimming cut 6 bases from V and 12 bases from J; bases unmatched to any gene: 12. CDR3 region: CASSFIAGEGMQFF. The CDR3 DNA is TGTGCCAGCAGTTTCATAGCGGGAGAGGGTATGCAGTTCTTC.

The sample holds many counts of this clone. The chain links TRBV11-2 to TRBJ1-2; D gene ambiguous. The CDR3 contains 13 residues. The germline V and J ends were trimmed by 5 bases and 4 bases, with 11 bases remaining between them. Germline V gene sequence: CDR1 SGHAT, CDR2 FQNNGV. The CDR3 loop reads CASSRGAFYGYTF. Written as DNA, the CDR3 is TGTGCCAGCAGCAGAGGAGCGTTCTATGGCTACACCTTC.

The chain links TRBV19 to TRBJ1-1; D unresolved. The germline CDR1 and CDR2 sequences are LNHDA and SQIVND (reference sequence). CDR3 length: 13 residues. Trimming cost V 8 bases and J 4 bases, with 14 bases left between them. The CDR3 sequence: CASFSRVLTEAFF. The CDR3, as DNA: TGTGCCAGTTTTTCCCGGGTCCTCACTGAAGCTTTCTTT.

This clone was detected a few times. The rearrangement links TRBV29-1 to TRBJ2-1; 11 bases agree with TRBD2. V shed 6 bases, J shed 7 bases, and the junction held 11 bases outside the gene matches. Germline values: CDR1 SQVTM, CDR2 ANQGSEA. The CDR3 spans 15 residues. CDR3 DNA sequence: TGCAGCGTCGCAATACTAGCGGGAGTTAATAATGAGCAGTTCTTC. Residues: CSVAILAGVNNEQFF.

V and J are TRBV2 and TRBJ1-2; the D gene is possibly TRBD1 (6 bases). This CDR3 is 12 amino acids long. V lost 5 bases and J 4 bases, leaving 8 bases between the germline ends. CDR1 SNHLY and CDR2 FYNNEI come from the germline V gene. CDR3 nucleotide sequence: TGTGCCAGCAGTTTGGACAGCTATGGCTACACCTTC. It yields the protein CASSLDSYGYTF.

This clone occurred a few times. The identical CDR3 is also encoded by other nucleotide sequences in the sample. The chain combines TRBV29-1 with TRBJ1-1; 8 nucleotides align to TRBD1. From germline, CDR1 is SQVTM and CDR2 ANQGSEA. The ends lost 4 bases at V and 5 bases at J; junction bases unmatched: 6. The CDR3 sequence is 13 residues long. As DNA, the CDR3 is TGCAGCGTTGTTCGACAGGGGAATACTGAAGCTTTCTTT. Translating it yields CSVVRQGNTEAFF.

CDR3 in amino acids: CASSPQVGTGELFF. The CDR3 region has the DNA TGTGCCAGCAGCCCGCAAGTTGGCACCGGGGAGCTGTTTTTT. The rearrangement uses TRBV6-5 and TRBJ2-2; D remains ambiguous. In germline, CDR1 is MNHEY, CDR2 SVGAGI. CDR3 length: 14 residues. Trimming shortened V by 6 bases and J by 4 bases, and 12 bases separated the two germline ends.

The V call is TRBV29-1, the J call TRBJ2-1; D possibly corresponds to TRBD1 (6 bases). The CDR3 is 13 residues long. V was clipped by 0 bases and J by 5 bases, with 8 bases between them. Per germline, CDR1 SQVTM and CDR2 ANQGSEA. CDR3 residues: CSVEESGDNEQFF. The DNA for the CDR3 is TGCAGCGTTGAAGAGTCAGGGGACAATGAGCAGTTCTTC.

The CDR3 sequence: CAGGRGQETQYF. CDR3 in DNA: TGTGCTGGGGGCAGGGGGCAAGAGACCCAGTACTTC. The rearrangement links TRBV30 to TRBJ2-5, with 7 bases lining up with TRBD1. The CDR3 runs to 12 residues. CDR1 GTSNPN and CDR2 SVGIG come from the germline V gene (reference sequence).